Following are 18 T cell receptor beta chains from one sample sequenced in a study of T cells in Graves' hyperthyroidism and ophthalmopathy. RNA transcripts provided the source from which TCR beta CDR3 regions were amplified. A first-round RT-PCR of the TCR CDR3 used the HTBI primer set. TCRdb reprocessed the multiplex PCR reads with MiXCR, giving one entry per CDR3 protein. The sample shows around 400,000 distinct CDR3 sequences, more than 15% of them seen only once. Sample: blood. These receptors all stem from a woman between 18 and 29 years old with Graves' hyperthyroidism that later progressed to Graves' ophthalmopathy.

The genes are TRBV11-1 and TRBJ2-7; 12 bases match TRBD2. With 1 base clipped from V and 1 base from J, the junction kept 5 bases outside the gene matches. Germline values: CDR1 SGHAT, CDR2 FQDESV (reference sequence). The CDR3 sequence is 17 residues long. The CDR3 here is CASSLGLAGAGSYEQYF. CDR3 in DNA: TGTGCCAGCAGCTTAGGACTAGCGGGAGCGGGATCCTACGAGCAGTACTTC.

The table lists this clonotype with a few counts. One end of the junction fails to match germline, which may point to a read error. The V call is TRBV7-2, the J call TRBJ1-2, with D maybe TRBD1 (6 bases). Germline CDR1 reads SGHTA; CDR2 reads FQGNSA. The CDR3 covers 15 residues. The CDR3 here is CASSLAGTGFYGYTF. The CDR3 region has the DNA TGTGCCAGCAGCCTAGCGGGAACAGGGTTCTATGGCTACACCTTC.

This clonotype was observed a few times. The rearrangement uses TRBV6-1 and TRBJ2-6, with D maybe TRBD2 (5 bases). The CDR3 loop spans 17 amino acids. The ends were cut back, 5 bases at V and 2 bases at J, with 16 bases in the middle. From germline, CDR1 is MNHNS and CDR2 SASEGT. CDR3 region: CASSSPRLSAGANVLTF. CDR3 in DNA: TGTGCCAGCAGTTCCCCACGCCTTAGCGCTGGGGCCAACGTCCTGACTTTC.

This clonotype appeared a few times. This chain connects TRBV6-1 to TRBJ2-7; 7 nucleotides agree with TRBD1. This CDR3 is built from 14 residues. The J segment lost 2 bases and the V segment lost 5 bases, leaving 6 bases of the junction unmatched. CDR1 is MNHNS and CDR2 is SASEGT in the germline V gene. CDR3 coding DNA: TGTGCCAGCAGTACCCGGGACAGTACCTACGAGCAGTACTTC. Amino acid sequence: CASSTRDSTYEQYF.

This clonotype was seen more than once but under ten times. The gene calls are TRBV3-1 and TRBJ1-2, with no clear D. Germline loops: CDR1 LGHDT, CDR2 YNNKEL (reference sequence). V was pared by 4 bases and J by 2 bases, with 11 bases between. CDR3 length: 14 residues. The CDR3 here is CASSRPGGNYGYTF. The CDR3 bases are TGTGCCAGCAGCCGCCCTGGCGGGAACTATGGCTACACCTTC. The whole variable domain, filled in from reference TRBV3-1 and TRBJ1-2, reads DTAVSQTPKYLVTQMGNDKSIKCEQNLGHDTMYWYKQDSKKFLKIMFSYNNKELIINETVPNRFSPKSPDKAHLNLHINSLELGDSAVYFCASSRPGGNYGYTFGSGTRLTVV.

This clonotype was observed at least ten times. V usage is TRBV20-1 and J usage is TRBJ2-7; D gene ambiguous. Germline-derived CDR1 and CDR2 are DFQATT and SNEGSKA (reference sequence). V lost 6 bases and J lost 3, with 6 bases in between. The CDR3 spans 10 residues. The chain's CDR3 is CSAVDYEQYF. CDR3 nucleotide sequence: TGCAGTGCGGTAGACTACGAGCAGTACTTC.

This clonotype was seen at least ten times. V usage is TRBV18 and J usage is TRBJ2-7, with D hard to call. V was trimmed by 3 bases and J by 4 bases, leaving 10 bases between them. The CDR3 consists of 13 residues. Germline V gives CDR1 KGHSH, CDR2 LQKENI. The CDR3 is CASSPGGLYEQYF. The CDR3 DNA is TGTGCCAGCTCACCTGGTGGGCTTTACGAGCAGTACTTC.

This clonotype was seen ten or more times. The CDR3 DNA reads as TGTGCCAGCAGCTTACCTACAGCGAACACTGAAGCTTTCTTT. It specifies CASSLPTANTEAFF. This chain uses TRBV7-2 with TRBJ1-1, with no clear D. Germline CDR1 and CDR2: SGHTA and FQGNSA. Trimming shortened V by 2 bases and J by 1 base, and 8 bases separated the two germline ends. The CDR3 contains 14 residues.

This clonotype has ten or more counts. This CDR3 is CASSFYPPGTGFNQPQHF. CDR3 nucleotide sequence: TGTGCCAGCAGTTTCTACCCTCCCGGGACAGGGTTCAATCAGCCCCAGCATTTT. V usage is TRBV27 and J usage is TRBJ1-5; 9 bases are a match to TRBD1. The germline V gene has CDR1 MNHEY and CDR2 SMNVEV (reference sequence). This CDR3 has 18 amino acids. The V and J ends lost 3 bases and 3 bases, in that order; junction bases with no gene match: 12.

This clonotype was seen only a few times. This sequence joins TRBV9 and TRBJ2-7; the D gene could be TRBD1 or TRBD2 (5 bases each). V was pared by 1 base and J by 3 bases, with 14 bases between. Germline CDR1 is SGDLS and CDR2 is YYNGEE. The CDR3 covers 15 residues. CDR3 sequence reads: CASSVSVGTDYEQYF. In nucleotides, the CDR3 is TGTGCCAGCAGCGTAAGTGTAGGGACGGACTACGAGCAGTACTTC.

The V gene is TRBV29-1, the J gene TRBJ2-2, with TRBD2 matching 10 bases. Looked up from germline, CDR1 is SQVTM and CDR2 is ANQGSEA. The CDR3 totals 15 residues. With 2 bases clipped from V and 5 bases from J, the junction kept 5 bases outside the gene matches. The CDR3 loop reads CSVERAGGPTGELFF. The CDR3 nucleotides read TGCAGCGTTGAACGAGCGGGAGGGCCTACCGGGGAGCTGTTTTTT.

This clonotype was seen many times. The chain joins TRBV2 to TRBJ2-1; the D is unclear. The V end lost 4 bases, the J end lost 0 bases, and 13 bases lay between the germline ends. Germline V gene lookup returns CDR1 SNHLY and CDR2 FYNNEI. The CDR3 sequence is 16 residues long. The CDR3 protein is CASSVERANSYNEQFF. The CDR3 coding sequence is TGTGCCAGCAGTGTTGAACGTGCTAACTCCTACAATGAGCAGTTCTTC. Complete variable domain (other parts from reference TRBV2 and TRBJ2-1): EPEVTQTPSHQVTQMGQEVILRCVPISNHLYFYWYRQILGQKVEFLVSFYNNEISEKSEIFDDQFSVERPDGSNFTLKIRSTKLEDSAMYFCASSVERANSYNEQFFGPGTRLTVL.

This clonotype was seen many times. V usage is TRBV28 and J usage is TRBJ2-7, with 9 bases fitting TRBD1. V lost 6 bases to trimming and J lost 3 bases; unmatched junction nucleotides: 12. There are 16 residues in the CDR3. CDR1 MDHEN and CDR2 SYDVKM come from the germline V gene. CDR3 loop: CASRDAPGQGDYEQYF. CDR3 DNA sequence: TGTGCCAGCAGGGACGCGCCGGGACAGGGTGACTACGAGCAGTACTTC.

Many counts were recorded for this clonotype. The chain joins TRBV28 to TRBJ1-2; possible D gene TRBD1, 6 bases. CDR3 length: 13 amino acids. Per germline, CDR1 MDHEN and CDR2 SYDVKM. Trimming left V 7 bases short and J 3 bases short, with 12 bases between. The CDR3 protein is CASMAGAYYGYTF. The CDR3 DNA reads as TGTGCCAGCATGGCAGGGGCATACTATGGCTACACCTTC.

This clonotype has ten or more counts. The rearrangement uses TRBV2 and TRBJ2-7; 12 bases are shared with TRBD2. CDR1 and CDR2 (germline): SNHLY, FYNNEI. This CDR3 contains 14 residues. Unmatched junction bases numbered 2, after V lost 5 bases and J lost 3 bases. Written as DNA, the CDR3 is TGTGCCAGCAGTACGACTAGCGGGGGCTACGAGCAGTACTTC. Translation: CASSTTSGGYEQYF.

The chain combines TRBV7-3 with TRBJ2-2; 11 bases map to TRBD2. The CDR3 is made up of 16 amino acids. The germline gives CDR1 SGHTA, CDR2 FQGTGA. The trim removed 5 bases at V and 3 bases at J, leaving 5 bases unmatched. Written as DNA, the CDR3 is TGTGCCAGCAGCCCTACTAGCGGGAGCTACACCGGGGAGCTGTTTTTT. Its translation is CASSPTSGSYTGELFF.

This clonotype has more than one count but fewer than ten. The V call is TRBV4-3, the J call TRBJ2-1; D not resolved. V was shortened by 1 base and J by 6 bases, with 10 bases between the two germline ends. This CDR3 contains 14 residues. The germline V gene has CDR1 LGHNA and CDR2 YSLEER. This CDR3 is CASSQGSSGNEQFF. The CDR3, as DNA: TGCGCCAGCAGCCAAGGATCTAGTGGCAATGAGCAGTTCTTC.

The genes are TRBV10-3 and TRBJ2-6; D possibly corresponds to TRBD1 (5 bases). V lost 10 bases to trimming and J lost 0 bases, with 25 bases between them. CDR1 and CDR2 (germline): ENHRY, SYGVKD. The length of the CDR3 is 19 residues. The CDR3 loop reads CATRPTSTGTVSGANVLTF. In DNA, the CDR3 is TGTGCCACTCGCCCCACCAGTACAGGTACCGTCTCTGGGGCCAACGTCCTGACTTTC.